This T cell receptor (beta chain) came from a study of T cells in Graves' hyperthyroidism and ophthalmopathy. General study points: Most thyroid clonotypes that were expanded above 0.001 also turned up in blood. Before onset, ophthalmopathy was predicted by the model a median 6.5 months earlier.

The study enrolled patients aged 18 to 65 with newly diagnosed hyperthyroidism of under 2 months' duration. The diagnoses drew upon clinical symptoms, serum thyroxine and TRAb, thyroid ultrasound and orbital computed tomography. V was pared by 10 bases and J by 7 bases, with 9 bases of the junction left unmatched. CDR3 size: 12 residues. The germline V gene has CDR1 MNHNS and CDR2 SASEGT. This clonotype was seen many times. What it binds is not known. Amplification targeted TCR beta CDR3 regions from RNA transcripts. HTBI primers were used for first-round RT-PCR of the TCR CDR3. MiXCR, run by TCRdb on the multiplex PCR reads, gives a single entry per CDR3 protein. The sample carries some 550,000 distinct CDR3 sequences, less than 25% recorded once.

This clonotype was sampled from a man aged 18 to 35 with Graves' hyperthyroidism. J is TRBJ1-1 and V is TRBV6-1; 7 bases agree with TRBD1. Sequenced: blood. The CDR3 is CATRDSGIEAFF. The CDR3 nucleotides read TGTGCCACTCGGGACAGCGGAATTGAAGCTTTCTTT.